The rows below give T cell receptor beta chains drawn from one sample of a study of glioma-infiltrating T cells. TCRdb itself ran the multiplex PCR reads through MiXCR, one entry per CDR3 protein. This table holds fewer than 250,000 distinct CDR3 sequences, around 30% found once. Sequencing used glioma tissue, nonneoplastic brain tissue, or PBMCs (not recorded which). The receptors originated from a human donor with low-grade glioma or glioblastoma, undergoing nonglioma brain surgery, or in good health (not recorded which). Both conserved end residues are part of each CDR3. The D gene is left open where the match is weak. Clone size is stated in some rows and not others, as once, few, many or a class when expanded.

TRBJ1-3	.	.	TRBV7-9	TGTGCCAGCAGCTTAGCATTAACTGGAAACACCATATATTTT	CASSLALTGNTIYF
TRBJ1-4	.	many	TRBV20-1	TGCAGTGCTGTCGTTAGTGGAAATGAAAAACTGTTTTTT	CSAVVSGNEKLFF
TRBJ2-7	.	many	TRBV6-1	TGTGCCAGCAGTTACGCGCCAGGCAGCAAGAACGAGCAGTACTTC	CASSYAPGSKNEQYF
TRBJ2-1	TRBD2	many	TRBV6-2/TRBV6-3	TGTGCCAGCAGTTACTTAGCGGGAGGTAAGGGTGAGCAGTTCTTC	CASSYLAGGKGEQFF
TRBJ1-1	.	many	TRBV25-1	TGTGCCAGCAGCCAGGACTGGGCCAACACTGAAGCTTTCTTT	CASSQDWANTEAFF
TRBJ1-2	TRBD1	many	TRBV19	TGTGCCAGTAGGACGGGACAGCTCTATGGCTACACCTTC	CASRTGQLYGYTF
TRBJ1-1	.	many	TRBV28	TGTGCCAGCACCCTGACACGGGCCACTGAAGCTTTCTTT	CASTLTRATEAFF
TRBJ2-2	.	many	TRBV28	TGTGCCAGCAGTTTACTCCACACCGGGGAGCTGTTTTTT	CASSLLHTGELFF
TRBJ2-1	.	many	TRBV3-1	TGTGCCAGCAGCCAAGACCTGGGGACCTACAATGAGCAGTTCTTC	CASSQDLGTYNEQFF
TRBJ1-2	.	few	TRBV12-3/TRBV12-4	TGTGCCAGCAGTTCGGGACTAAACTATGGCTACACCTTC	CASSSGLNYGYTF
TRBJ2-1	TRBD2	.	TRBV6-2/TRBV6-3	TGTGCCAGCAGTTGGCGAGCGGGAGAGCACAATGAGGAGTTCTTC	CASSWRAGEHNEEFF
TRBJ2-7	TRBD2	many	TRBV18	TGTGCCAGCTCACCACTACGCGGGAGGAACGGGGACGAGCAGTACTTC	CASSPLRGRNGDEQYF
TRBJ1-1	TRBD1	many	TRBV19	TGTGCCAGTAGTATAGGCAACAGGGGGCTGACTGAAGCTTTCTTT	CASSIGNRGLTEAFF
TRBJ1-1	.	.	TRBV6-1	TGTGCCAGCAGTGAAGAACGGGGGACTGAAGCTTTCTTT	CASSEERGTEAFF
TRBJ2-1	TRBD1	few	TRBV29-1	TGCAGCGTTGACCGGACAGGGGGCTACAATGAGCAGTTCTTC	CSVDRTGGYNEQFF
TRBJ2-5	.	many	TRBV20-1	TGCAGTGCTAGACCGGGAGCAGAGACCCAGTACTTC	CSARPGAETQYF